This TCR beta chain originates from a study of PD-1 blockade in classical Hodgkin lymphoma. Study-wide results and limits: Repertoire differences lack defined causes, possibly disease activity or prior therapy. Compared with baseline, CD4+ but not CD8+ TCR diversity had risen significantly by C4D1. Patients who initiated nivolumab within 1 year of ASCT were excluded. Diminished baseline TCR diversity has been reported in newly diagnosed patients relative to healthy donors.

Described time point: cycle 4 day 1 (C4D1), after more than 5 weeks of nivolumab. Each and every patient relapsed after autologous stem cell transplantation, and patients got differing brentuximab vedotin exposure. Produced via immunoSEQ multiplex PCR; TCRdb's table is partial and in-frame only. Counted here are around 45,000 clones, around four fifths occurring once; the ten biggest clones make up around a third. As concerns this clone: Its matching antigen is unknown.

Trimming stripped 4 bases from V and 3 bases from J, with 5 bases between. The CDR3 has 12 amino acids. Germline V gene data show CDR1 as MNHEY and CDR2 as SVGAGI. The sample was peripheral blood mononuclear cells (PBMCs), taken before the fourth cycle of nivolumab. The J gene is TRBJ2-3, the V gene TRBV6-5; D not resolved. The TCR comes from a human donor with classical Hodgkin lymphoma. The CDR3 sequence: CASSSQTDTQYF. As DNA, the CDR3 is TGTGCCAGCAGTTCCCAGACAGATACGCAGTATTTT.